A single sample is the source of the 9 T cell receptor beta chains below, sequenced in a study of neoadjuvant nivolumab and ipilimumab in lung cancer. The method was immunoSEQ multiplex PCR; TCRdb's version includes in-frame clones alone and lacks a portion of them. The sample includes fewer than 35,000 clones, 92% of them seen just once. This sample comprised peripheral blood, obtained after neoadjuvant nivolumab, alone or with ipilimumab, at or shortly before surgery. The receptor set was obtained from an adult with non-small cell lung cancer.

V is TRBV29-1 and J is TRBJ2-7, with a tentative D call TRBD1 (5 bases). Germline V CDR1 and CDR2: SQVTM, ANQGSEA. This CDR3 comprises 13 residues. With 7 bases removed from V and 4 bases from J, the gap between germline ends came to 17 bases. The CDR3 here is CSAKDGSGYEQYF. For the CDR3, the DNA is TGCAGCGCAAAGGACGGGTCAGGGTACGAGCAGTACTTC.

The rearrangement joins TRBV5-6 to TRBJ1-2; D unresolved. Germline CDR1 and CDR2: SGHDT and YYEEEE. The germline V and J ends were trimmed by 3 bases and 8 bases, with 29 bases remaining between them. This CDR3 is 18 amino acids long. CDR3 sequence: CASSSGRDIVGILDGYTF. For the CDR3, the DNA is TGTGCCAGCAGCTCCGGTAGAGACATTGTGGGGATCCTGGACGGCTACACCTTC.

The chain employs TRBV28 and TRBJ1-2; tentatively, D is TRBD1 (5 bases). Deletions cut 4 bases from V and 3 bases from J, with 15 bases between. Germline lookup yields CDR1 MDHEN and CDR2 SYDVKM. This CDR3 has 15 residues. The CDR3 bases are TGTGCCAGCAGTTCTACCCGGGGACTGTACTATGGCTACACCTTC. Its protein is CASSSTRGLYYGYTF.

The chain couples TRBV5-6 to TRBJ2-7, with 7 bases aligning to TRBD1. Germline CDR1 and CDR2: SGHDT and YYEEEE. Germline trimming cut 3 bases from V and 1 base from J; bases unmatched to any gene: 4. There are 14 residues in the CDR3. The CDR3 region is CASSWATGSYEQYF. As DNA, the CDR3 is TGTGCCAGCAGCTGGGCGACAGGGTCCTACGAGCAGTACTTC.

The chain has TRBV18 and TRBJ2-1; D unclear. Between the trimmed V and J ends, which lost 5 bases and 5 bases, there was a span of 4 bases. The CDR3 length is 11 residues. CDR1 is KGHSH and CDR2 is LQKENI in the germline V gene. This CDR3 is CASSINNEQFF. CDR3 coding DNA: TGTGCCAGCTCAATTAACAATGAGCAGTTCTTC.

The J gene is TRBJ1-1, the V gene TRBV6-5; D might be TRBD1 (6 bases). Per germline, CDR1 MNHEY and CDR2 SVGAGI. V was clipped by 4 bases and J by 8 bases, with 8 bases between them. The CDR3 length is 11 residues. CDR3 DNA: TGTGCCAGCAGTTTCGACAGGGAAGCTTTCTTT. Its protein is CASSFDREAFF.

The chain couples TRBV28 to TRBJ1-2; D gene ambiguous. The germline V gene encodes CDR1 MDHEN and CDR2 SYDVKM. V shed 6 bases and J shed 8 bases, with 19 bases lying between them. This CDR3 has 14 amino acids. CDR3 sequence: CASSPAGSPGGYTF. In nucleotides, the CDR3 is TGTGCCAGCAGCCCCGCCGGGTCCCCGGGGGGCTACACCTTC.

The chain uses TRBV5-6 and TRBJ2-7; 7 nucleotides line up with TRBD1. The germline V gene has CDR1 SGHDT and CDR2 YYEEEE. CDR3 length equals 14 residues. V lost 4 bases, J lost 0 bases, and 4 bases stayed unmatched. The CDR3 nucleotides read TGTGCCAGCAGCCCCGGGACAGTCTCCTACGAGCAGTACTTC. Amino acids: CASSPGTVSYEQYF.

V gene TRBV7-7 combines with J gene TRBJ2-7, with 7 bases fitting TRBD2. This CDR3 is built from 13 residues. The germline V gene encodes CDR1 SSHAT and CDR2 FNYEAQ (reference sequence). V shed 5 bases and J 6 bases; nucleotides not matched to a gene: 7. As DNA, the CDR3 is TGTGCCAGCAGCCCCCGCGGGAGCTTCGAGCAGTACTTC. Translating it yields CASSPRGSFEQYF.